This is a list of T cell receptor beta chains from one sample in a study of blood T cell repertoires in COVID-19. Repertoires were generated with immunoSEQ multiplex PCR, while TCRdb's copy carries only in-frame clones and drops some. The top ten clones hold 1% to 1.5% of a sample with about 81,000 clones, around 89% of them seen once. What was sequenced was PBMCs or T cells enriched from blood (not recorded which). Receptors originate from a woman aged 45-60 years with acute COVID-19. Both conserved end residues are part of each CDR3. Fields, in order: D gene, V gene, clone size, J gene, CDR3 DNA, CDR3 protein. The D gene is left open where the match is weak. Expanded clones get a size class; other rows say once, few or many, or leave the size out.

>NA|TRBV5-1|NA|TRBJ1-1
TGCGCCAGCAGCCTCCAGGGGAACACTGAAGCTTTCTTT
CASSLQGNTEAFF
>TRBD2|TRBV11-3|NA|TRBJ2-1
TGTGCCAGCAGCTTAGGATTTGGCCTGCTAGCGGGAAAGGATGAGCAGTTCTTC
CASSLGFGLLAGKDEQFF
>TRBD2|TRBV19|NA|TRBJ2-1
TGTGCCAGTAGTATCACTAGCGGGCCTCACAATGAGCAGTTCTTC
CASSITSGPHNEQFF
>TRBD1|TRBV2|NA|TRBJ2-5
TGTGCCAGCAGTATGGACAGGAGGACCCAGTACTTC
CASSMDRRTQYF
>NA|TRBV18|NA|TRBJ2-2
TGTGCCAGCTCACCCCTGAACACCGGGGAGCTGTTTTTT
CASSPLNTGELFF
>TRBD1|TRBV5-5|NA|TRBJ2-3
TGTGCCAGCAGCGTAGGACAGGGGACAGATACGCAGTATTTT
CASSVGQGTDTQYF
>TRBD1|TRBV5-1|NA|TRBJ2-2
TGCGCCAGCAGCTTCCAGACAGGGACCGGGGAGCTGTTTTTT
CASSFQTGTGELFF
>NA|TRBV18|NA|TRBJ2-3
TGTGCCAGCTCACCACGGAGGGGGGGCGGCTCTAGCACAGATACGCAGTATTTT
CASSPRRGGGSSTDTQYF
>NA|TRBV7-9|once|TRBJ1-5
TGTGCCAGCTCGGCCGCGGAGGATCAGCCCCAGCATTTT
CASSAAEDQPQHF
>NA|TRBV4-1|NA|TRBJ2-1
TGCGCCAGCAGCCAAGATAGTGACTTCAATGAGCAGTTCTTC
CASSQDSDFNEQFF
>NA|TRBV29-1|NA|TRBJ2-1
TGCAGCGTTCTGAGATCCAACTACAATGAGCAGTTCTTC
CSVLRSNYNEQFF
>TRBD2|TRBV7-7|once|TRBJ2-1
TGTGCTAGCAGCCCAGGGACCGGGGGGAGAGAGCAGTTCTTC
CASSPGTGGREQFF
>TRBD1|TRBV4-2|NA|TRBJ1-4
TGTGCCAGCAGCCCGGGACAGGCGAATGAAAAACTGTTTTTT
CASSPGQANEKLFF
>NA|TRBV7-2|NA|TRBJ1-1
TGTGCCAGCAGCTGGGGACCGCGGGGGATGAACACTGAAGCTTTCTTT
CASSWGPRGMNTEAFF
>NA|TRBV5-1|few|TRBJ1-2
TGCGCCAGCACCCCGTCGCCAGGGAACTATGGCTACACCTTC
CASTPSPGNYGYTF
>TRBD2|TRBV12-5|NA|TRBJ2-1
TGTGCTAGTGGTTTAGGGCTAGCGGGAGGTGATGAGCAGTTCTTC
CASGLGLAGGDEQFF
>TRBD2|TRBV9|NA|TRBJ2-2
TGTGCCAGCAGCGTCCCTAGAGGCGGGAGGGCGGGCACCGGGGAGCTGTTTTTT
CASSVPRGGRAGTGELFF
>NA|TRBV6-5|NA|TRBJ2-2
TGTGCCAGCGACCTAGACAGGAACACCGGGGAGCTGTTTTTT
CASDLDRNTGELFF
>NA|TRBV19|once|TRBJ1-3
TGTGCCAGTAGCACCATGGACAGTTCACTCTCTGGAAACACCATATATTTT
CASSTMDSSLSGNTIYF
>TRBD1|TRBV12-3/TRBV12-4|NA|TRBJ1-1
TGTGCCAGCAGTTCGGGACAGGGGACTGAAGCTTTCTTT
CASSSGQGTEAFF
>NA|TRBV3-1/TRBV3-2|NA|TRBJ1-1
TGTGCCAGCAGAGGACCGGGACACTTGAACACTGAAGCTTTCTTT
CASRGPGHLNTEAFF
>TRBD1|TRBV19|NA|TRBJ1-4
TGTGCCAGTAGTTCACAGGGGGTTAATGAAAAACTGTTTTTT
CASSSQGVNEKLFF
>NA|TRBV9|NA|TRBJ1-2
TGTGCCAGCAGCGTCCGGACAGCAATTTACTATGGCTACACCTTC
CASSVRTAIYYGYTF
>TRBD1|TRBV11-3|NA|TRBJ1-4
TGTGCCAGCAGCCCCGGACAGGGCGCTGTCAATGAAAAACTGTTTTTT
CASSPGQGAVNEKLFF
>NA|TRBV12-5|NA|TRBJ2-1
TGTGCTAGTGGTCCCCTGTACACTAGCTCCTACAATGAGCAGTTCTTC
CASGPLYTSSYNEQFF
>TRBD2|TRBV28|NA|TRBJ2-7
TGTGCCAGCAGTTTTGTGGTCGCGGCGGGAGAGGACGAGCAGTACTTC
CASSFVVAAGEDEQYF
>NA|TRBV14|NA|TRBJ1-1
TGTGCCAGCAGCCAACAGGCGAACACTGAAGCTTTCTTT
CASSQQANTEAFF
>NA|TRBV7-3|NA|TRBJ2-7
TGTGCCAGCAGCGTACACGCGGGGCTCGAGCAGTACTTC
CASSVHAGLEQYF
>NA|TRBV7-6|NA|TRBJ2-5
TGTGCCAGCAGCGCCTATCAGGGACTGGGCCAAGAGACCCAGTACTTC
CASSAYQGLGQETQYF
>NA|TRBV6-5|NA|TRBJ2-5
TGTGCCAGCAGTTACAGTTACAGGGTAGGAGAGGAGACCCAGTACTTC
CASSYSYRVGEETQYF
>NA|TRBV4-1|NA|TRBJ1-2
TGCGCCAGCAGCCCGGAGGTAGGATGGTATGGCTACACCTTC
CASSPEVGWYGYTF
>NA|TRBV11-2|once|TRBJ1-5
TGTGCCAGCAGCTTATATCTCGGTAATAGCAATCAGCCCCAGCATTTT
CASSLYLGNSNQPQHF
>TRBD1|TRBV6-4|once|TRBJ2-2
TGTGCCAGCAGTGACTCGACAGGGTCCACCGGGGAGCTGTTTTTT
CASSDSTGSTGELFF